Below, 13 T cell receptor beta chains from the same sample are listed, as sequenced in a study of regulatory T cells in long-lasting Graves disease. As for time point: newly diagnosed GD, antithyroid drugs for less than 3 months. RNA isolated from PBMCs was used to make the TCR library. With iRepertoire HTBI primers and Arm-PCR of CDR3 regions, TCR beta libraries were built. TCRdb re-called the multiplex PCR reads through MiXCR, storing one row per CDR3 protein. The repertoire includes about 430,000 distinct CDR3 sequences, 15% of them detected once, and over 7% sits in the top ten. The same data also contributed to another study, on T cells in Graves' hyperthyroidism and ophthalmopathy.

Sequencing used peripheral blood mononuclear cells (PBMCs), obtained at new diagnosis, from a patient treated with antithyroid drugs. The receptors originated from a woman aged 35 to 49 with Graves disease.

Ten or more counts support this clonotype. The chain uses TRBV13 and TRBJ1-4; D gene ambiguous. Germline CDR1 is PRHDT and CDR2 is FYEKMQ (reference sequence). This CDR3 has 14 residues. Deletions cut 3 bases from V and 4 bases from J, with 9 bases between. The DNA of the CDR3 is TGTGCCAGCAGCTTGGGTCAGGATAATGAAAAACTGTTTTTT. This encodes CASSLGQDNEKLFF.

This clonotype was detected ten times or more. The J gene is TRBJ2-2, the V gene TRBV29-1, with 15 bases that match TRBD2. CDR1 is SQVTM, CDR2 ANQGSEA, per germline. With 6 bases clipped from V and 4 bases from J, the junction kept 9 bases outside the gene matches. The length of the CDR3 is 17 residues. CDR3 in amino acids: CSVPGTSGRISTGELFF. DNA for the CDR3: TGCAGCGTCCCCGGGACTAGCGGGAGGATTAGCACCGGGGAGCTGTTTTTT.

There are many counts of this clonotype. The rearrangement joins TRBV18 to TRBJ1-6; D uncertain. V lost 1 base, J lost 7 bases, and 23 bases lay in between. Germline CDR1 is KGHSH and CDR2 is LQKENI. The CDR3 is 19 residues long. This chain's CDR3 is CASSPLQMGNPAGNSPLHF. DNA for the CDR3: TGTGCCAGCTCACCACTTCAGATGGGCAACCCGGCGGGGAATTCACCCCTCCACTTT.

As for this clonotype: A junction boundary mismatches the germline segment, possibly from a read error. The J gene is TRBJ1-1, the V gene TRBV12-5, with 9 nucleotides matching TRBD1. The CDR3 totals 14 residues. From germline, CDR1 is LGHNT and CDR2 FRNRAP. The CDR3 DNA is TGTGCTAGTGCTTTGACAGGGGGTGTTACTGAAGCTTTCTTT. Its translation is CASALTGGVTEAFF.

The rearrangement joins TRBV5-1 to TRBJ1-3, with D unclear. This CDR3 is built from 15 residues. V dropped 1 base and J dropped 0 bases, with 8 bases sitting between them. Per germline, CDR1 SGHRS and CDR2 YFSETQ. CDR3 DNA: TGCGCCAGCAGCTTGTCGGCGAGCTCTGGAAACACCATATATTTT. Protein product: CASSLSASSGNTIYF. Combining the CDR3 with reference TRBV5-1 and TRBJ1-3 gives the whole variable domain KAGVTQTPRYLIKTRGQQVTLSCSPISGHRSVSWYQQTPGQGLQFLFEYFSETQRNKGNFPGRFSGRQFSNSRSEMNVSTLELGDSALYLCASSLSASSGNTIYFGEGSWLTVV.

This clonotype was seen many times. This chain joins TRBV7-8 and TRBJ2-1, with 7 bases matching TRBD1. The ends lost 5 bases at V and 2 bases at J; junction bases unmatched: 12. CDR1 and CDR2 (germline): SGHVS, FQNEAQ. The CDR3 covers 17 residues. The CDR3 DNA reads TGTGCCAGCAGCACCCGGCCGGGACAGACCACCTACAATGAGCAGTTCTTC. Protein: CASSTRPGQTTYNEQFF.

This clonotype was detected ten times or more. The chain recombines TRBV12-3 or TRBV12-4 with TRBJ2-3; 7 bases fit TRBD2. The CDR3 is 20 residues long. The ends lost 7 bases at V and 5 bases at J; junction bases unmatched: 27. CDR3 nucleotide sequence: TGTGCCAGCACCGGGGGGATATGGCTGACTAGCTTGAGGTGGGAAGATACGCAGTATTTT. This encodes CASTGGIWLTSLRWEDTQYF.

This clonotype was seen ten or more times. CDR3 loop: CASSYSTNPSYEQYF. The CDR3 nucleotides read TGTGCCAGCAGTTACTCGACTAATCCCTCCTACGAGCAGTACTTC. J is TRBJ2-7 and V is TRBV6-2 or TRBV6-3; perhaps TRBD2 as D (5 bases). Germline CDR1 is MNHEY and CDR2 is SVGEGT. With 0 bases removed from V and 0 bases from J, the gap between germline ends came to 9 bases. CDR3 size: 15 residues.

This clonotype came up many times. The V and J genes are TRBV11-2 and TRBJ2-3; 9 bases fit TRBD2. The junction had 7 bases not matched to a gene; V was cut back by 1 base and J by 5 bases. The V gene's germline CDR1 is SGHAT and CDR2 FQNNGV. The CDR3 is 16 amino acids. The CDR3 coding sequence is TGTGCCAGCAGCTTAGTCCCACTAGCGGGCCGAGATACGCAGTATTTT. It yields the protein CASSLVPLAGRDTQYF.

Comments on this clonotype: At one end the junction does not follow the germline gene, possibly because of a read error. The V call is TRBV13, the J call TRBJ2-2; D perhaps matches TRBD1 (7 bases). The CDR3 sequence is 14 residues long. Germline loops: CDR1 PRHDT, CDR2 FYEKMQ (reference sequence). The CDR3: CASSQGQLIGGLFF. The CDR3 nucleotides are TGTGCCAGCAGCCAGGGACAGCTGATCGGGGGGCTGTTTTTT.

This clonotype has a count of ten or more. This chain joins TRBV11-2 and TRBJ2-5, with D unresolved. The CDR3 contains 14 residues. Trimming shortened V by 4 bases and J by 5 bases, and 14 bases separated the two germline ends. Germline loops: CDR1 SGHAT, CDR2 FQNNGV. The CDR3 protein is CASSSDPASETQYF. In nucleotides, the CDR3 is TGTGCCAGCAGCTCGGACCCAGCTTCGGAGACCCAGTACTTC.

With regard to this clonotype: Germline and junction disagree at one end, which may indicate a read error. The chain is built from TRBV6-5 and TRBJ2-1; D gene unclear. Germline V gene sequence: CDR1 MNHEY, CDR2 SVGAGI. The CDR3 loop spans 12 amino acids. The CDR3 sequence: CASSYGSNEQLF. CDR3 nucleotide sequence: TGTGCCAGCAGTTACGGTTCCAATGAGCAGCTCTTC.

Many counts were recorded for this clonotype. The chain couples TRBV11-2 to TRBJ2-1; 8 nucleotides line up with TRBD2. The V gene's germline CDR1 is SGHAT and CDR2 FQNNGV. Trimming took 7 bases from V and 8 from J; bases not matched to a gene: 7. CDR3 size: 13 residues. Here the CDR3 DNA reads TGTGCCAGCAAGGGGACTAGAAGTGATGAGCAGTTCTTC. As protein: CASKGTRSDEQFF. Together with reference TRBV11-2 and TRBJ2-1, the CDR3 gives the full variable domain: EAGVAQSPRYKIIEKRQSVAFWCNPISGHATLYWYQQILGQGPKLLIQFQNNGVVDDSQLPKDRFSAERLKGVDSTLKIQPAKLEDSAVYLCASKGTRSDEQFFGPGTRLTVL.